This T cell receptor (beta chain) was sequenced during a study of control samples from healthy donors and cancer patients. Clones were sequenced by immunoSEQ multiplex PCR, and TCRdb holds only the in-frame ones, with some missing. Of about 98,000 clones listed, 92% were seen once; the top ten hold 2.5%. This clone was observed once. V dropped 5 bases and J dropped 7 bases, with 14 bases sitting between them. This CDR3 has 14 amino acids. The germline V gene encodes CDR1 KGHDR and CDR2 SFDVKD. The chain employs TRBV24-1 and TRBJ2-1; D call uncertain. The source of this sequence is a woman in her late teens or twenties in good health. Sequencing used blood. CDR3 in DNA: TGTGCCACCAGTGCTGCTGGCCGCACGAATGAGCAGTTCTTC. This encodes CATSAAGRTNEQFF.